A single sample is the source of the 31 T cell receptor beta chains below, sequenced in a study of cytomegalovirus exposure and HLA in healthy donors. The PCR contained 60 Vbeta and 13 Jbeta primers. Sequencing was performed with immunoSEQ multiplex PCR; in TCRdb, only in-frame clones are kept and a portion is missing. This repertoire shows 200,000 to 250,000 clones, roughly 84% found once; its top ten account for more than 0.6%. The sample taken for sequencing was PBMCs. The receptors derive from a boy under 10 years old in good health and CMV-seronegative.

V usage is TRBV20-1 and J usage is TRBJ2-4; D not certain. The germline gives CDR1 DFQATT, CDR2 SNEGSKA (reference sequence). V was trimmed by 0 bases and J by 13 bases, leaving 10 bases between them. CDR3 length equals 11 residues. Here the CDR3 DNA reads TGCAGTGCTAGAGATAACGGCGGACAGTACTTC. This encodes CSARDNGGQYF.

The gene calls are TRBV6-5 and TRBJ1-4; a possible D gene is TRBD1 (5 bases). V shed 2 bases and J shed 8 bases, with 12 bases lying between them. The CDR3 contains 14 residues. Germline V CDR1 and CDR2: MNHEY, SVGAGI. The CDR3 DNA reads TGTGCCAGCAGTTACCGTCAGGGTCAAGAAAAACTGTTTTTT. Amino acid sequence: CASSYRQGQEKLFF.

This clone has just one count. This rearrangement joins TRBV20-1 to TRBJ2-2; no clear D. There are 11 residues in the CDR3. From germline, CDR1 is DFQATT and CDR2 SNEGSKA (reference sequence). The V end lost 6 bases, the J end lost 6 bases, and 8 bases lay between the germline ends. The CDR3 DNA reads TGCAGTGCAGAGACACCCGGGGAGCTGTTTTTT. Protein: CSAETPGELFF.

This chain joins TRBV10-2 and TRBJ1-1; 9 positions match TRBD1. The CDR3 is 13 residues long. The ends lost 6 bases at V and 4 bases at J; junction bases unmatched: 3. Per germline, CDR1 WSHSY and CDR2 SAAADI. CDR3 sequence (DNA): TGCGCCAGCAGCCGGGACAGGGTCACTGAAGCTTTCTTT. This codes for CASSRDRVTEAFF.

This chain connects TRBV19 to TRBJ1-1, with a weak D call TRBD1 (5 bases). V was cut by 1 base and J by 1 base, with 10 bases left in between. Germline V lookup: CDR1 LNHDA, CDR2 SQIVND (reference sequence). The CDR3 consists of 15 residues. CDR3 sequence reads: CASSIGGGTNTEAFF. CDR3 nucleotides: TGTGCCAGTAGTATAGGAGGAGGGACGAACACTGAAGCTTTCTTT.

The rearrangement uses TRBV6-5 and TRBJ2-1, with a possible D match to TRBD2 (5 bases). From germline, CDR1 is MNHEY and CDR2 SVGAGI. The V and J ends lost 6 bases and 14 bases respectively, with 17 bases between them. CDR3 length equals 12 residues. The CDR3 sequence is CASSEHQGGKFF. The DNA of the CDR3 is TGTGCCAGCAGCGAGCACCAAGGAGGAAAGTTCTTC.

The gene calls are TRBV6-1 and TRBJ1-2, with a weak D call TRBD1 (5 bases). The CDR3 is 14 amino acids. V lost 7 bases and J lost 5, with 17 bases in between. Germline values: CDR1 MNHNS, CDR2 SASEGT. In DNA form, the CDR3 reads TGTGCCAGCACCAGGACATCCGTATTTTATGGCTACACCTTC. Translation gives CASTRTSVFYGYTF.

This rearrangement joins TRBV5-6 to TRBJ2-7; maybe TRBD1 (6 bases). CDR3 length: 13 residues. Between the trimmed V and J ends, which lost 4 bases and 5 bases, there was a span of 13 bases. CDR1 SGHDT and CDR2 YYEEEE come from the germline V gene. The CDR3 loop is CASSTDSPHEQYF. In DNA form, the CDR3 reads TGTGCCAGCAGCACGGACAGTCCGCACGAGCAGTACTTC.

The CDR3 DNA is TGTGCCAGCAGCTTAGACAGGGGAAGTGGGAACACTGAAGCTTTCTTT. This encodes CASSLDRGSGNTEAFF. V gene TRBV7-9 combines with J gene TRBJ1-1; 7 bases line up with TRBD1. This CDR3 has 16 residues. Trimming removed 1 base from V and 1 base from J; junction bases left unmatched: 6. Germline V gene lookup returns CDR1 SEHNR and CDR2 FQNEAQ (reference sequence).

This clone has a handful of counts. This rearrangement joins TRBV6-6 to TRBJ2-1; 11 positions agree with TRBD2. V was clipped by 8 bases and J by 4 bases; unmatched bases: 4. The CDR3 has 14 residues. Germline V gene sequence: CDR1 MNHNY, CDR2 SVGAGI (reference sequence). CDR3 DNA: TGTGCCAGCGTCGGGACTAGCGGATACAATGAGCAGTTCTTC. It is translated as CASVGTSGYNEQFF.

In its sample, this clone was seen a few times. The rearrangement links TRBV4-1 to TRBJ1-1; D is possibly TRBD1 (5 bases). Germline assignment: CDR1 MGHRA and CDR2 YSYEKL. This CDR3 is built from 15 residues. Deletions cut 3 bases from V and 2 bases from J, with 13 bases between. The CDR3: CASSHPGYYNTEAFF. The CDR3, as DNA: TGCGCCAGCAGCCACCCAGGGTACTATAACACTGAAGCTTTCTTT.

The chain employs TRBV30 and TRBJ1-4; 7 positions match TRBD1. Trimming cost V 0 bases and J 8 bases; bases outside gene matches: 15. Germline CDR1 is GTSNPN and CDR2 is SVGIG (reference sequence). The CDR3 sequence is 17 residues long. CDR3 in amino acids: CAWSVLKRAGGREKLFF. The CDR3, as DNA: TGTGCCTGGAGTGTACTTAAAAGGGCAGGGGGTAGGGAAAAACTGTTTTTT.

The chain joins TRBV30 to TRBJ2-3; TRBD2 is a possible D gene (7 bases). The CDR3 extends over 15 amino acids. The V and J ends lost 0 bases and 4 bases respectively, with 14 bases between them. The germline gives CDR1 GTSNPN, CDR2 SVGIG (reference sequence). The CDR3: CAWSVGQGRADTQYF. The CDR3 DNA sequence: TGTGCCTGGAGTGTAGGGCAGGGGAGGGCAGATACGCAGTATTTT.

The J gene is TRBJ2-4, the V gene TRBV12-2; the tabulated D call, TRBD2, remains unverified against the DNA. TRBV12-2 is flagged as a pseudogene. This CDR3 region has 20 residues. CDR3 amino acids: CASRSQTSGGAFIAKNIQYF. CDR3 DNA sequence: TGTGCAAGTCGCTCCCAGACTAGCGGGGGGGCCTTCATAGCCAAAAACATTCAGTACTTC.

The chain combines TRBV2 with TRBJ2-1, with 11 positions matching TRBD2. CDR3 length equals 15 residues. The germline V gene has CDR1 SNHLY and CDR2 FYNNEI. V shed 6 bases and J 6 bases; nucleotides not matched to a gene: 7. The CDR3 DNA is TGTGCCAGCAGCGGGACTAGCGGAGCCTCCAATGAGCAGTTCTTC. As protein: CASSGTSGASNEQFF.

The chain has TRBV7-3 and TRBJ2-2; 7 bases agree with TRBD1. V shed 3 bases, J shed 4 bases, and the junction held 8 bases outside the gene matches. The germline gives CDR1 SGHTA, CDR2 FQGTGA. The CDR3 has 16 residues. The CDR3 is CASSFSTGEATGELFF. Written as DNA, the CDR3 is TGTGCCAGCAGCTTTAGCACAGGGGAAGCCACCGGGGAGCTGTTTTTT. Drawing the rest from reference TRBV7-3 and TRBJ2-2, the complete variable domain is GAGVSQTPSNKVTEKGKYVELRCDPISGHTALYWYRQSLGQGPEFLIYFQGTGAADDSGLPNDRFFAVRPEGSVSTLKIQRTERGDSAVYLCASSFSTGEATGELFFGEGSRLTVL.

The rearrangement uses TRBV19 and TRBJ1-2; 9 bases line up with TRBD1. Trimming at V came to 7 bases and at J to 4 bases, leaving 10 bases not matched to a gene. The CDR3 contains 15 residues. The germline V gene encodes CDR1 LNHDA and CDR2 SQIVND (reference sequence). The CDR3 region is CASTEGTGYSYGYTF. DNA for the CDR3: TGTGCCAGTACCGAAGGGACAGGGTATTCCTATGGCTACACCTTC.

The rearrangement links TRBV7-8 to TRBJ2-7; D possibly corresponds to TRBD2 (6 bases). CDR3 length equals 15 residues. Germline V lookup: CDR1 SGHVS, CDR2 FQNEAQ. V shed 4 bases and J shed 6 bases, with 19 bases lying between them. CDR3 in DNA: TGTGCCAGCAGCTCTACAGAGGTGCAGGGAGGCGAGCAGTACTTC. Translating it yields CASSSTEVQGGEQYF. The full variable domain, in which reference TRBV7-8 and TRBJ2-7 provide the parts outside the CDR3, is GAGVSQSPRYKVAKRGQDVALRCDPISGHVSLFWYQQALGQGPEFLTYFQNEAQLDKSGLPSDRFFAERPEGSVSTLKIQRTQQEDSAVYLCASSSTEVQGGEQYFGPGTRLTVT.

This chain joins TRBV7-2 and TRBJ1-2; 8 bases align to TRBD1. Germline V gene data show CDR1 as SGHTA and CDR2 as FQGNSA. Trimming removed 1 base from V and 5 bases from J; junction bases left unmatched: 3. This CDR3 is built from 14 residues. Written as DNA, the CDR3 is TGTGCCAGCAGCTTAGGGACAGGGACGTATGGCTACACCTTC. Protein sequence: CASSLGTGTYGYTF.

This clone has a single count. Here the CDR3 DNA reads TGTGCCAGCAGCTTAGCGTGGGGGCTCTATGGCTACACCTTC. Amino acid sequence: CASSLAWGLYGYTF. The chain is built from TRBV7-2 and TRBJ1-2; a possible D gene is TRBD1 (6 bases). The CDR3 extends over 14 amino acids. CDR1 is SGHTA, CDR2 FQGNSA, per germline. With 0 bases removed from V and 4 bases from J, the gap between germline ends came to 9 bases.

This clone has just one count. The chain links TRBV6-1 to TRBJ2-2; TRBD2 matches at 8 bases. The V gene's germline CDR1 is MNHNS and CDR2 SASEGT. Trimming removed 8 bases from V and 0 bases from J; junction bases left unmatched: 2. The CDR3 length is 14 residues. Here the CDR3 reads CASRGGANTGELFF. CDR3 in DNA: TGTGCCAGCCGGGGGGGGGCGAACACCGGGGAGCTGTTTTTT.

The gene calls are TRBV28 and TRBJ2-5; 11 bases map to TRBD2. Germline V gene data show CDR1 as MDHEN and CDR2 as SYDVKM. This CDR3 contains 15 residues. V was clipped by 6 bases and J by 5 bases; unmatched bases: 8. CDR3 sequence (DNA): TGTGCCAGCAGAGTTACTAGCGGGGGCGGTGAGACCCAGTACTTC. This encodes CASRVTSGGGETQYF. The full variable domain, with the rest looked up from reference TRBV28 and TRBJ2-5, is DVKVTQSSRYLVKRTGEKVFLECVQDMDHENMFWYRQDPGLGLRLIYFSYDVKMKEKGDIPEGYSVSREKKERFSLILESASTNQTSMYLCASRVTSGGGETQYFGPGTRLLVL.

The gene calls are TRBV27 and TRBJ2-2, with 8 bases aligning to TRBD1. The V and J ends lost 5 bases and 3 bases, in that order; junction bases with no gene match: 14. In germline, CDR1 is MNHEY, CDR2 SMNVEV (reference sequence). The CDR3 is 18 residues long. CDR3: CASSPFRTGRGDTGELFF. The CDR3 nucleotides are TGTGCCAGCAGTCCGTTTCGGACAGGGCGCGGGGACACCGGGGAGCTGTTTTTT.

The V and J genes are TRBV5-1 and TRBJ2-1, with 9 bases lining up with TRBD1. Germline V CDR1 and CDR2: SGHRS, YFSETQ. This CDR3 is 14 amino acids long. Losses at the gene ends were 5 bases for V and 6 bases for J; bases not matched to a gene: 6. The CDR3 bases are TGCGCCAGCAGAACCGGGACAGGGACCAATGAGCAGTTCTTC. Protein product: CASRTGTGTNEQFF.

The rearrangement uses TRBV11-3 and TRBJ2-3, with TRBD2 matching over 9 bases. This CDR3 spans 14 amino acids. Germline V lookup: CDR1 SGHNT, CDR2 YENEEA. V shed 1 base, J shed 4 bases, and the junction held 0 bases outside the gene matches. This CDR3 is CASSLGLAADTQYF. Written as DNA, the CDR3 is TGTGCCAGCAGCTTAGGACTAGCGGCAGATACGCAGTATTTT.

The chain links TRBV6-4 to TRBJ1-2; 7 bases align to TRBD1. Germline V gene lookup returns CDR1 MRHNA and CDR2 SNTAGT. V was clipped by 5 bases and J by 0 bases; unmatched bases: 12. This CDR3 is 17 amino acids long. CDR3 nucleotides: TGTGCCAGCAGTTCCGGGACAGCTAAGTCAGCTAACTATGGCTACACCTTC. This codes for CASSSGTAKSANYGYTF.

This chain uses TRBV7-2 with TRBJ2-7, with a weak D call TRBD1 (6 bases). The CDR3 loop spans 13 amino acids. Germline CDR1 SGHTA, CDR2 FQGNSA. The V and J ends lost 4 bases and 2 bases respectively, with 9 bases between them. For the CDR3, the DNA is TGTGCCAGCAGCTCGACAGGACCCTACGAGCAGTACTTC. It yields the protein CASSSTGPYEQYF.

This chain links TRBV7-4 with TRBJ2-2; a possible D gene is TRBD1 (5 bases). Trimming took 2 bases from V and 5 from J, leaving 18 bases between them. The CDR3 totals 17 residues. Looked up from germline, CDR1 is SGHVT and CDR2 is SQSDAQ. As DNA, the CDR3 is TGTGCCAGCAGCTTATTCCGGCAGGGTAGTTGGACCGGGGAGCTGTTTTTT. Amino acid sequence: CASSLFRQGSWTGELFF.

V is TRBV7-8 and J is TRBJ1-5; weak D call: TRBD1 (5 bases). This CDR3 region has 15 residues. V lost 4 bases and J lost 0, with 10 bases in between. The germline V gene has CDR1 SGHVS and CDR2 FQNEAQ. This chain's CDR3 is CASSSQAYSNQPQHF. CDR3 nucleotides: TGTGCCAGCAGCTCACAGGCTTATAGCAATCAGCCCCAGCATTTT. The variable domain in full, completed from reference TRBV7-8 and TRBJ1-5, reads GAGVSQSPRYKVAKRGQDVALRCDPISGHVSLFWYQQALGQGPEFLTYFQNEAQLDKSGLPSDRFFAERPEGSVSTLKIQRTQQEDSAVYLCASSSQAYSNQPQHFGDGTRLSIL.

The chain carries TRBV19 and TRBJ2-4, with a weak D call TRBD2 (5 bases). V was clipped by 5 bases and J by 0 bases, with 14 bases between them. The length of the CDR3 is 16 residues. Germline V gives CDR1 LNHDA, CDR2 SQIVND (reference sequence). The CDR3 is CASSLGGGSAKNIQYF. CDR3 nucleotide sequence: TGTGCCAGTAGTCTTGGCGGAGGTTCAGCCAAAAACATTCAGTACTTC.

J is TRBJ1-1 and V is TRBV11-1; D is possibly TRBD1 (5 bases). The V gene lost 1 base and the J gene lost 8 bases, with 11 bases spanning the gap. Germline V lookup: CDR1 SGHAT, CDR2 FQDESV (reference sequence). The CDR3 consists of 13 residues. CDR3 DNA sequence: TGTGCCAGCAGCTTAGACATCAGGGTAGAAGCTTTCTTT. This translates into CASSLDIRVEAFF.